This record looks at one T cell receptor (beta chain) sequence and its context. Method: immunoSEQ multiplex PCR; TCRdb's copy keeps in-frame clones and lacks some. The repertoire holds 100,000 to 150,000 clones, with 60% to 80% as singletons. V lost 6 bases, J lost 0 bases, and 4 bases stayed unmatched. CDR3 size: 17 residues. Germline V gives CDR1 KGHSH, CDR2 LQKENI. The data originate from a study of blood T cell repertoires in COVID-19. The sequenced material came from peripheral blood. The chain joins TRBV18 to TRBJ2-6; 11 positions agree with TRBD1. This TCR was recovered from an elderly man with COVID-19, enrolled during active disease. The CDR3 DNA reads TGTGCCAGCTCCGAGGGGACAGGGGGCTCTGGGGCCAACGTCCTGACTTTC. It translates to CASSEGTGGSGANVLTF.